This T cell receptor (beta chain) originates from a study of T cells after yellow fever vaccination. On the study more broadly: For low cell numbers, libraries were made with SMART-Seq v4 Ultra Low Input.

In TCRdb, the 5' RACE reads were re-called with MiXCR into one record per CDR3 protein. Of 550,000 to 750,000 distinct CDR3 sequences detected, 13% appear once; the ten largest clones hold roughly an eighth. The CDR3 has 12 amino acids. The trim removed 6 bases at V and 6 bases at J, leaving 3 bases unmatched. Germline CDR1 reads MNHEY; CDR2 reads SVGEGT. Specimen: PBMCs, collected on the day of the yellow fever booster vaccination. The TCR was taken from a man aged 30-40 years who received the YFV17D yellow fever vaccine. The J gene is TRBJ2-7, the V gene TRBV6-2 or TRBV6-3, with 9 bases lining up with TRBD1. The CDR3 here is CASRPTGGEQYF. The CDR3 DNA reads TGTGCCAGCAGACCGACAGGGGGCGAGCAGTACTTC.